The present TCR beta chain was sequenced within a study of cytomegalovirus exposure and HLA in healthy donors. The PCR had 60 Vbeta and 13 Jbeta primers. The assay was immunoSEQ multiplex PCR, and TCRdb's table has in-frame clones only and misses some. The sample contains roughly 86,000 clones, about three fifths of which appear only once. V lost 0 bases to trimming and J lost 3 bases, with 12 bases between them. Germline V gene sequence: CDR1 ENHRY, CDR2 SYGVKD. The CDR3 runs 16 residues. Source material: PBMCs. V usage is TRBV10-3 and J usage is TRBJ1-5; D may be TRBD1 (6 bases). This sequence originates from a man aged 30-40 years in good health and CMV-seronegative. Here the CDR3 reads CAISESLSGDNQPQHF. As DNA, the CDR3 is TGTGCCATCAGTGAGTCGCTTTCAGGGGACAATCAGCCCCAGCATTTT.